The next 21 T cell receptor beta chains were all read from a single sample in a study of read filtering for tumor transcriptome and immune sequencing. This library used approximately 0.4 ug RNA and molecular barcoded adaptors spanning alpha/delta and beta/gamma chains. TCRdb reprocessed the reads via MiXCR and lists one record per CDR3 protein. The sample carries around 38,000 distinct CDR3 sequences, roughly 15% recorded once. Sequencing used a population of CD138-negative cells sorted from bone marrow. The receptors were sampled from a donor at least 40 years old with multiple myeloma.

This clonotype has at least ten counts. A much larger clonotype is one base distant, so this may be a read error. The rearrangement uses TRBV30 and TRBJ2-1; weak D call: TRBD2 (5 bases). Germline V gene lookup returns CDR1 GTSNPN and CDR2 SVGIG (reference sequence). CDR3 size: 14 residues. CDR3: CAWNAGVSYNGQFF. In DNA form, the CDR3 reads TGTGCCTGGAATGCCGGGGTCTCCTACAATGGGCAGTTCTTC.

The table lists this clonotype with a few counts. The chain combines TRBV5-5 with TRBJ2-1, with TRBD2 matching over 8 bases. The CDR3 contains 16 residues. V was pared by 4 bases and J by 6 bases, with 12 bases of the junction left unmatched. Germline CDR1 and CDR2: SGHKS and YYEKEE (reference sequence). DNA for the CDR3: TGTGCCAGCAGCATAAATAGCGGGATATCACTCAATGAGCAGTTCTTC. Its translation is CASSINSGISLNEQFF.

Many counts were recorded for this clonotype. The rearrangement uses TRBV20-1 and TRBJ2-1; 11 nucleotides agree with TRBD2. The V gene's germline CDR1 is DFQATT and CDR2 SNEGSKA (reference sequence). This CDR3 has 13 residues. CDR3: CSILGLAGHEQFF. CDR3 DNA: TGCAGCATACTAGGACTAGCGGGCCATGAGCAGTTCTTC.

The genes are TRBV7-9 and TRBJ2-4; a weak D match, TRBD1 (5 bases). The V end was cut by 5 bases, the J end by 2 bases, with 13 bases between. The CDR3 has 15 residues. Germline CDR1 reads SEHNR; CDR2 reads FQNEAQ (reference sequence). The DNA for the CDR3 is TGTGCCAGCAGCCTATCCCGACAGACCAAAAACATTCAGTACTTC. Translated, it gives CASSLSRQTKNIQYF.

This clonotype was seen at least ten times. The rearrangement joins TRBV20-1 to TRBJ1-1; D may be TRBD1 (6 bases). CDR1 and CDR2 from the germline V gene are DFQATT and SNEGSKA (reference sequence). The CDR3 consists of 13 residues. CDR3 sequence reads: CSAAWDKNTEAFF. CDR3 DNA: TGCAGCGCTGCGTGGGACAAGAACACTGAAGCTTTCTTT.

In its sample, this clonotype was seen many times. The CDR3 protein is CASSPGTVNTEAFF. CDR3 coding DNA: TGCGCCAGCAGTCCCGGGACAGTGAACACTGAAGCTTTCTTT. The J gene is TRBJ1-1, the V gene TRBV10-1; 7 positions match TRBD1. Trimming removed 5 bases from V and 0 bases from J; junction bases left unmatched: 3. Germline lookup yields CDR1 WNHNN and CDR2 SYGVQD (reference sequence). This CDR3 contains 14 residues.

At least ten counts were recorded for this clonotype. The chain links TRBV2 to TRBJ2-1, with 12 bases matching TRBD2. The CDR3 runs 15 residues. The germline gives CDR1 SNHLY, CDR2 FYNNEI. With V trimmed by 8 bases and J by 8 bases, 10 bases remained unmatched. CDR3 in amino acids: CASGHRTSGTDEQFF. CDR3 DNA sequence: TGTGCCAGCGGTCATCGGACTAGCGGGACGGATGAGCAGTTCTTC.

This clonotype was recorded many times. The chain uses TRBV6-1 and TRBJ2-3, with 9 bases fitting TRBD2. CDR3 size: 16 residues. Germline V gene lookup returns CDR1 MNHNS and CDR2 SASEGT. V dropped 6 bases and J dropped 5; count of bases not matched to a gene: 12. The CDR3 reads CASRLSGRVGRDTQYF. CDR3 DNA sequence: TGTGCCAGCAGGCTTAGCGGGAGAGTAGGTCGAGATACGCAGTATTTT.

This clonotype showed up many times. In DNA, the CDR3 is TGCAGTGCTAGAGGAGAAGTTTACAATGAGCAGTTCTTC. Protein sequence: CSARGEVYNEQFF. The chain employs TRBV20-1 and TRBJ2-1; no firm D call. Germline V gene sequence: CDR1 DFQATT, CDR2 SNEGSKA (reference sequence). This CDR3 contains 13 residues. The V and J ends lost 1 base and 4 bases respectively, with 8 bases between them.

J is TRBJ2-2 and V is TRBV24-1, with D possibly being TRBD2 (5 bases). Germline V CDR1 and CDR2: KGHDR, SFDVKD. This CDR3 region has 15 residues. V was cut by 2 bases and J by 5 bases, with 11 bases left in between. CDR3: CATSDSGRPTGELFF. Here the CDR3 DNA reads TGTGCCACCAGTGATTCGGGAAGACCAACCGGGGAGCTGTTTTTT.

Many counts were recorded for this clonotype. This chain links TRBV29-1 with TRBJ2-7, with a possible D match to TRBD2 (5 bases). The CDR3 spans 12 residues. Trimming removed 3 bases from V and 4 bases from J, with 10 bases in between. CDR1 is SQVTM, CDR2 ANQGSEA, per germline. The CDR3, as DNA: TGCAGCGTTGAGGTTCCGGGGTACGAGCAGTACTTC. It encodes CSVEVPGYEQYF.

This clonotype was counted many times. CDR3 residues: CASSLTGTGVNEQFF. The CDR3 bases are TGTGCCAGCAGCCTGACCGGGACAGGGGTCAATGAGCAGTTCTTC. This rearrangement joins TRBV7-2 to TRBJ2-1; 10 bases map to TRBD1. This CDR3 is 15 amino acids long. CDR1 SGHTA and CDR2 FQGNSA come from the germline V gene. Trimming took 5 bases from V and 6 from J; bases not matched to a gene: 7.

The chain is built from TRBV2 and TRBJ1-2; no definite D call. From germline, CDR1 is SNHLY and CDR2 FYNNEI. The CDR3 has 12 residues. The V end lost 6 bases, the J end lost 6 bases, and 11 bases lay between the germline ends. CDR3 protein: CASRRGSDGYTF. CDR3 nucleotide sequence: TGTGCCAGCAGGAGAGGGTCAGATGGCTACACCTTC.

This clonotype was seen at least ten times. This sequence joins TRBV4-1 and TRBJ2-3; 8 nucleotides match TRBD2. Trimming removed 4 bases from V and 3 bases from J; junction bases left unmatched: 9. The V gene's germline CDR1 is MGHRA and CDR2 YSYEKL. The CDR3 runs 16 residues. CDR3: CASSLGGSGRTDTQYF. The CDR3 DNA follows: TGCGCCAGCAGCCTGGGGGGCAGCGGGAGAACAGATACGCAGTATTTT.

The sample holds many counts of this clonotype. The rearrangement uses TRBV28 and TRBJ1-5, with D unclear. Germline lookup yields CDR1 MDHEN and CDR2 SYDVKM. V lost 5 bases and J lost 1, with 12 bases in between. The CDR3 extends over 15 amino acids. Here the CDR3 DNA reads TGTGCCAGCAGTAGGGCGGACCGCAGCAATCAGCCCCAGCATTTT. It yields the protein CASSRADRSNQPQHF.

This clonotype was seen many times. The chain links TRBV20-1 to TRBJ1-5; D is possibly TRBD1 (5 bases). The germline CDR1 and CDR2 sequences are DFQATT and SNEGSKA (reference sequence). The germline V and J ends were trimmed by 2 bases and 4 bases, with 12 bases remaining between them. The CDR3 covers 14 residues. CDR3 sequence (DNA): TGCAGTGCTAGAAAGGGGTCAGAAAATCAGCCCCAGCATTTT. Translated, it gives CSARKGSENQPQHF.

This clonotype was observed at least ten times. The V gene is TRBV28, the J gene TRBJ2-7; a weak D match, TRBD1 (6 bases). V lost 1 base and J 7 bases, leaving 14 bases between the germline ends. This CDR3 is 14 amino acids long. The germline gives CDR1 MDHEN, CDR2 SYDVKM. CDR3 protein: CASSLSPGAGEQYF. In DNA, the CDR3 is TGTGCCAGCAGTTTATCCCCAGGGGCTGGGGAGCAGTACTTC. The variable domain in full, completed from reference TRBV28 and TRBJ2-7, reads DVKVTQSSRYLVKRTGEKVFLECVQDMDHENMFWYRQDPGLGLRLIYFSYDVKMKEKGDIPEGYSVSREKKERFSLILESASTNQTSMYLCASSLSPGAGEQYFGPGTRLTVT.

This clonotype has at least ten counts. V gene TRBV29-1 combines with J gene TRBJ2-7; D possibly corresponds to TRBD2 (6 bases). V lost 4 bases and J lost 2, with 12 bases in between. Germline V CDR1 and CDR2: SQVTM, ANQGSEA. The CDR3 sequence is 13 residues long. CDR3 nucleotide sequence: TGCAGCGTTGTGCCTAGCGCGACCTACGAGCAGTACTTC. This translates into CSVVPSATYEQYF.

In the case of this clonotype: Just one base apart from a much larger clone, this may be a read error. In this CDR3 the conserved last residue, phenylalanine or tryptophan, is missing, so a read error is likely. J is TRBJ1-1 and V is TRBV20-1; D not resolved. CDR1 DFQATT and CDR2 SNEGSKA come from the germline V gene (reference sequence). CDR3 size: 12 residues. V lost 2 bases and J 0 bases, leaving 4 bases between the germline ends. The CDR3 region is CSARMMNTEAFS. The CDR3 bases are TGCAGTGCTAGAATGATGAACACTGAAGCTTTCTCT.

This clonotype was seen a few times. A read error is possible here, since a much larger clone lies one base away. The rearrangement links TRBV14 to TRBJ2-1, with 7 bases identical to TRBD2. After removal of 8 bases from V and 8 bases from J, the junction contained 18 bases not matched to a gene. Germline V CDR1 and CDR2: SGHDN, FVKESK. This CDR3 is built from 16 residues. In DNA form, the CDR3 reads TGTGCCAGCGCCCCGGGCCGGGACTACATCGTTGATGAGCAGTTCTTC. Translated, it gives CASAPGRDYIVDEQFF.

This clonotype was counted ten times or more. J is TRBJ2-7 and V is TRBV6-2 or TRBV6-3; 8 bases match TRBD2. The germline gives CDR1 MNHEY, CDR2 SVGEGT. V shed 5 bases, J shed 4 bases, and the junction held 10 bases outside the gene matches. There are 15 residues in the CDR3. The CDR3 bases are TGTGCCAGCAGTCGACCCGGGACTAGATCGTACGAGCAGTACTTC. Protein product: CASSRPGTRSYEQYF.